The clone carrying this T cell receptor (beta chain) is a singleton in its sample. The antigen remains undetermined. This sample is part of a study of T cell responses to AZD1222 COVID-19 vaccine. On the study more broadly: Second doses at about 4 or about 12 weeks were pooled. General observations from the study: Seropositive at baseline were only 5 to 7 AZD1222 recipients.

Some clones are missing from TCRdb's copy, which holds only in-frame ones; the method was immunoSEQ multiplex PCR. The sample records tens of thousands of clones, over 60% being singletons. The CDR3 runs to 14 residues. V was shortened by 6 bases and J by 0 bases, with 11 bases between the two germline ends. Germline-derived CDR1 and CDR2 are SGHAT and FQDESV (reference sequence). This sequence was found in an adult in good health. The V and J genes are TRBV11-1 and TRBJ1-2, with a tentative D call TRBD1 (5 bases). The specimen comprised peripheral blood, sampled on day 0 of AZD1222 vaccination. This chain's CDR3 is CASRNTGANYGYTF. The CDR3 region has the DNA TGTGCCAGCAGAAATACAGGAGCTAACTATGGCTACACCTTC.